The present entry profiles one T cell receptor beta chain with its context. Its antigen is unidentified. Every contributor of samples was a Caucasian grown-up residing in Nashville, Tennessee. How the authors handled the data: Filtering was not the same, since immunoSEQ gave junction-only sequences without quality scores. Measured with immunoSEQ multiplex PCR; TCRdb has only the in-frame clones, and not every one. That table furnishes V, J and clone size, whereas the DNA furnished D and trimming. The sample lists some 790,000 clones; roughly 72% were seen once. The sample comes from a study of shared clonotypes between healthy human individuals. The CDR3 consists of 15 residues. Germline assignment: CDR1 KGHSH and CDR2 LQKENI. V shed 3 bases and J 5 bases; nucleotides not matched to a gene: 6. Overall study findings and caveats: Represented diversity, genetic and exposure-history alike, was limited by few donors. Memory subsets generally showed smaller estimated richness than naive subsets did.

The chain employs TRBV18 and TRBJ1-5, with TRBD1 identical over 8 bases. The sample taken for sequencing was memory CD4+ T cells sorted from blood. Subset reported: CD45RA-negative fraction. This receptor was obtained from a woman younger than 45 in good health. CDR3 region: CASSPAGTGYQPQHF. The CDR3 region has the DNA TGTGCCAGCTCACCGGCCGGGACAGGATATCAGCCCCAGCATTTT. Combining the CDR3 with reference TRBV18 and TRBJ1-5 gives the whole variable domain NAGVMQNPRHLVRRRGQEARLRCSPMKGHSHVYWYRQLPEEGLKFMVYLQKENIIDESGMPKERFSAEFPKEGPSILRIQQVVRGDSAAYFCASSPAGTGYQPQHFGDGTRLSIL.